This is a list of T cell receptor beta chains from one sample in a study of shared T cell receptors in the human thymus. Some clones are missing from TCRdb's copy, which holds only in-frame ones; the method was immunoSEQ multiplex PCR. The repertoire holds 650,000 to 950,000 clones, with roughly 85% as singletons. This same sample was also part of a study on human thymus T cells.

Sequences were obtained from thymocytes. The receptors stem from a girl under two years old with a congenital heart defect. Both conserved end residues are part of each CDR3. Fields, in order: J gene, clone size, D gene, V gene, CDR3 DNA, CDR3 protein. The D gene is left open where the match is weak. The listing skips clone size in some rows; elsewhere it reads once, few, many or a size class.

TRBJ2-3 NA NA TRBV28 TGTGCCAGCAGTTTACCGCTCAAGGGGCAGGGAAGCACAGATACGCAGTATTTT CASSLPLKGQGSTDTQYF
TRBJ2-3 few TRBD2 TRBV2 TGTGCCAGCAGTGAGGGGGGGGCAGATACGCAGTATTTT CASSEGGADTQYF
TRBJ1-3 NA NA TRBV29-1 TGCAGCGTTGCCCAATCAGGAAATTCGGCCTTTGGAAACACCATATATTTT CSVAQSGNSAFGNTIYF
TRBJ1-2 NA NA TRBV27 TGTGCCAGCAGTTTGGGGACACCAACTAACTATGGCTACACCTTC CASSLGTPTNYGYTF
TRBJ2-1 few NA TRBV20-1 TGCAGTGCTGACCCCTCAGGGGAGCAGTTCTTC CSADPSGEQFF
TRBJ2-3 NA NA TRBV7-6 TGTGCCAGCAGCCACGGGACTTTCGATACGCAGTATTTT CASSHGTFDTQYF
TRBJ2-7 NA NA TRBV6-1 TGTGCCAGCAGTGAAGATGGCAGCTACGAGCAGTACTTC CASSEDGSYEQYF
TRBJ1-2 NA NA TRBV10-2 TGCGCCAGCAGTACGGGAAGAGGGGGCTACACCTTC CASSTGRGGYTF
TRBJ1-1 once NA TRBV5-1 TGCGCCAGCAGCTTGAGGACTGGGCACGAAGCTTTCTTT CASSLRTGHEAFF
TRBJ1-1 NA NA TRBV10-1 TGCGCCAGCAGCCTAGGAAAGACGGGAGCTACTGAAGCTTTCTTT CASSLGKTGATEAFF
TRBJ2-7 NA TRBD1 TRBV11-2 TGTGCCAGCAGCCGGGGACAGGCTACCTACGAGCAGTACTTC CASSRGQATYEQYF
TRBJ2-7 NA TRBD1 TRBV10-3 TGTGCCATCAGTGAGAGTCGGGACAGGGTTGCTTACGAGCAGTACTTC CAISESRDRVAYEQYF
TRBJ1-2 NA NA TRBV14 TGTGCCAGCAGCCCAACAGGGCTCGGGGGACTAGGCTACACCTTC CASSPTGLGGLGYTF
TRBJ1-1 NA NA TRBV6-1 TGTGCCAGCGTTTTTGGGCTTGATGTCACTGAAGCTTTCTTT CASVFGLDVTEAFF
TRBJ1-2 NA TRBD1 TRBV7-9 TGTGCCAGCAGCTTAGGAGATTACCGGGACAGCTCAAACTATGGCTACACCTTC CASSLGDYRDSSNYGYTF
TRBJ2-5 NA TRBD1 TRBV7-3 TGTGCCAGCAGCTTATACAGGACAGGCCGGGAGACCCAGTACTTC CASSLYRTGRETQYF
TRBJ2-7 NA NA TRBV28 TGTGCCATACGCCTCCCACATACCAGTGGCGGCTACGAGCAGTACTTC CAIRLPHTSGGYEQYF
TRBJ2-1 NA TRBD1 TRBV5-1 TGCGCCAGCAGCCCAGAGAATACAGGGGAAGTAACCTACAATGAGCAGTTCTTC CASSPENTGEVTYNEQFF
TRBJ1-6 few NA TRBV10-3 TGTGCCATCAGTGATCCCGCGGGGGATTCACCCCTCCACTTT CAISDPAGDSPLHF
TRBJ2-7 once NA TRBV5-6 TGTGCCAGCAGCTTGGCCGGGTGCGAGCAGTACTTC CASSLAGCEQYF
TRBJ2-2 NA TRBD1 TRBV4-1 TGCGCCAGCAGCCCGAGGGACAGCGACACCGGGGAGCTGTTTTTT CASSPRDSDTGELFF
TRBJ2-2 NA TRBD2 TRBV7-9 TGTGCCAGCAGCTTAGGACGAACGAGTAGCGGGACTGACACCGGGGAGCTGTTTTTT CASSLGRTSSGTDTGELFF
TRBJ1-4 NA TRBD1 TRBV5-1 TGCGCCAGCAGCCCCCTGGACAGGTTTAATGAAAAACTGTTTTTT CASSPLDRFNEKLFF
TRBJ2-2 NA NA TRBV10-1 TGCGCCAGCAGTGAGACAGGTCCCACCGGGGAGCTGTTTTTT CASSETGPTGELFF
TRBJ1-1 NA NA TRBV6-1 TGTGCCAGCAGTTTCCGACAGAACACTGAAGCTTTCTTT CASSFRQNTEAFF
TRBJ2-1 NA NA TRBV4-1 TGCGCCAGCCTTGGGGGCGCACGAAATGAGCAGTTCTTC CASLGGARNEQFF
TRBJ1-3 NA NA TRBV19 TGTGCCAGTAGTCCGAACAGGGCGCCCAACTCTGGAAACACCATATATTTT CASSPNRAPNSGNTIYF
TRBJ1-3 NA NA TRBV11-2 TGTGCCAGCAGCTCTTCCTCTGGAAACACCATATATTTT CASSSSSGNTIYF
TRBJ1-3 once NA TRBV19 TGTGCCAGTAGTGATCGGAGACAGCTCGCGTCCAGATCTGGAAACACCATATATTTT CASSDRRQLASRSGNTIYF
TRBJ2-5 NA NA TRBV6-5 TGTGCCAGCAGCGAGCCCCGGTACGAGACCCAGTACTTC CASSEPRYETQYF
TRBJ2-2 NA TRBD1 TRBV19 TGTGCCAGTAACAGGGGGGCTCCGAACACCGGGGAGCTGTTTTTT CASNRGAPNTGELFF
TRBJ1-4 NA TRBD1 TRBV28 TGTGCCAGCAGTTTATGCGGACAGGGTCGTCCCTTAAATGAAAAACTGTTTTTT CASSLCGQGRPLNEKLFF